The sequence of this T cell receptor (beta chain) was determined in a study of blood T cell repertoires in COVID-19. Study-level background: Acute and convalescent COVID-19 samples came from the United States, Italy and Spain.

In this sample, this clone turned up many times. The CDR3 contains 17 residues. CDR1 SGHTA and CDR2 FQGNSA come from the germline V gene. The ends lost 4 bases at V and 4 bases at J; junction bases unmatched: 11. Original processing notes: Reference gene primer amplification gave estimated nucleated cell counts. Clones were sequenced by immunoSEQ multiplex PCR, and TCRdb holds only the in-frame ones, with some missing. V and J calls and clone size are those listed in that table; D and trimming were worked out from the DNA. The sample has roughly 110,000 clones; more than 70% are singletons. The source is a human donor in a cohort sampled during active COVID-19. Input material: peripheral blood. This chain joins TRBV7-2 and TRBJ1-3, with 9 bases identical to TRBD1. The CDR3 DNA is TGTGCCAGCAGCTCCTCCACGGGACAGGGTTCCGGAAACACCATATATTTT. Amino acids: CASSSSTGQGSGNTIYF.